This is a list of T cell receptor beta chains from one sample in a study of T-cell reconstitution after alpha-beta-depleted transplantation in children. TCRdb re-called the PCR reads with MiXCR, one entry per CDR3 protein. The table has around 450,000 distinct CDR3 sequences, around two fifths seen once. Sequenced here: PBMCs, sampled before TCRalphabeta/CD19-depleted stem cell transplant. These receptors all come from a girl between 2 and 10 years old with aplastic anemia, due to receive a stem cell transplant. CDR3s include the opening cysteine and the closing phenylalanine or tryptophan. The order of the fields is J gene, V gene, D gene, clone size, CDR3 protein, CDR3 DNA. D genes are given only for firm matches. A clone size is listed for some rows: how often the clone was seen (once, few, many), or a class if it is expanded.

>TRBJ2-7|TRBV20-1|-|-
CSGSDQYEQYF
TGCAGTGGTTCGGACCAATACGAGCAGTACTTC
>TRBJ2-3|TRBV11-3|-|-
CASSSTQGVTDTQYF
TGTGCCAGCAGCTCCACTCAGGGCGTCACAGATACGCAGTATTTT
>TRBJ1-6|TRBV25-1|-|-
CASSDSLLNSPLHF
TGTGCCAGCAGTGACAGCCTCCTTAATTCACCCCTCCACTTT
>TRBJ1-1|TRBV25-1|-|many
CASSIQSEAFF
TGTGCCAGCAGCATACAGTCTGAAGCTTTCTTT
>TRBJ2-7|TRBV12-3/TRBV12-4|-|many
CASSSYNEQYF
TGTGCCAGCAGCTCGTATAACGAGCAGTACTTC
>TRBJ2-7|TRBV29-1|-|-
CSVGGQNEQYF
TGCAGCGTTGGAGGACAGAACGAGCAGTACTTC
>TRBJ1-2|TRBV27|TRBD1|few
CASSLKMTDRGYGYTF
TGTGCCAGCAGTTTAAAAATGACGGACAGGGGCTATGGCTACACCTTC
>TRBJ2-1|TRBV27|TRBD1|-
CASSPRQGSLFGSYNEQFF
TGTGCCAGCAGTCCCAGACAGGGTTCCCTGTTCGGTTCCTACAATGAGCAGTTCTTC
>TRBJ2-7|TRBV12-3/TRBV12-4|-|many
CASSGGTELYEQYF
TGTGCCAGCAGTGGCGGGACAGAGCTCTACGAGCAGTACTTC
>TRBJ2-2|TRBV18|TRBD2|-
CASSTGLARTGELFF
TGTGCCAGCTCAACGGGACTAGCTCGCACCGGGGAGCTGTTTTTT
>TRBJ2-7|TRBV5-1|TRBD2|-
CASSLTSGEEQYF
TGCGCCAGCAGCTTGACTAGCGGCGAAGAGCAGTACTTC
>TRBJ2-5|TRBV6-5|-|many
CASSYSDFGTQYF
TGTGCCAGCAGTTACTCGGACTTCGGGACCCAGTACTTC
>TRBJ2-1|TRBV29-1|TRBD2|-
CSSGGLIGREILNEQFF
TGCAGCTCCGGGGGACTGATTGGGCGGGAGATACTCAATGAGCAGTTCTTC
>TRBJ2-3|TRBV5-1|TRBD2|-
CASKTSGTDTQYF
TGCGCCAGCAAAACTAGCGGGACAGATACGCAGTATTTT
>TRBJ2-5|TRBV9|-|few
CASSVDTGTQETQYF
TGTGCCAGCAGCGTAGATACGGGTACCCAAGAGACCCAGTACTTC
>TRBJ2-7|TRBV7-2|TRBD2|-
CASRLDSGGAYEQYF
TGTGCCAGCAGGCTCGATAGCGGGGGTGCCTACGAGCAGTACTTC
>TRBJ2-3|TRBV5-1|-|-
CASRDFTDTQYF
TGCGCCAGCCGGGACTTCACAGATACGCAGTATTTT
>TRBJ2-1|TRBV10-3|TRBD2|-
CAVTRETGEQFF
TGTGCCGTGACGCGGGAGACGGGTGAGCAGTTCTTC
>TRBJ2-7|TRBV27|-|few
CASSLSSTGEQYF
TGTGCCAGCAGTTTATCCAGTACGGGCGAGCAGTACTTC
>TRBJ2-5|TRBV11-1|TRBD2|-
CASSFRLAGAWGEQETQYF
TGTGCCAGCAGCTTTAGACTAGCGGGGGCCTGGGGTGAGCAAGAGACCCAGTACTTC
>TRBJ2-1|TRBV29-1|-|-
CSGHRPGDNEQFF
TGCAGCGGCCACAGGCCTGGGGATAATGAGCAGTTCTTC
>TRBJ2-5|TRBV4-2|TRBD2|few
CASSQTSIEQETQYF
TGTGCCAGCAGCCAGACTAGCATCGAGCAAGAGACCCAGTACTTC
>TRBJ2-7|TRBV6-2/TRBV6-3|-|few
CASSRTGHSYEQYF
TGTGCCAGCAGCAGGACGGGCCACTCCTACGAGCAGTACTTC
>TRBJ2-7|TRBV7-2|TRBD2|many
CASSNLAGADLYEQYF
TGTGCCAGCAGCAACCTAGCGGGAGCGGACCTCTACGAGCAGTACTTC
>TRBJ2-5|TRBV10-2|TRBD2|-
CASSQAGTRRETQYF
TGCGCCAGCAGCCAAGCCGGGACTAGGAGAGAGACCCAGTACTTC
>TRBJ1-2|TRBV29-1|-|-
CSVEVQRGGYGYTF
TGCAGCGTTGAAGTACAGAGGGGCGGCTATGGCTACACCTTC
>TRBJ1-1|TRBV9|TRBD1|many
CASSRGQSVGAFF
TGTGCCAGCAGTCGGGGACAGTCCGTGGGAGCTTTCTTT
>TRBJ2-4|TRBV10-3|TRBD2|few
CAISAGLAGGLAKNIQYF
TGTGCCATCAGTGCTGGACTAGCGGGGGGGCTAGCCAAAAACATTCAGTACTTC
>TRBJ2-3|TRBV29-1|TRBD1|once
CSVDGDRGTDTQYF
TGCAGCGTTGACGGGGACAGGGGGACAGATACGCAGTATTTT
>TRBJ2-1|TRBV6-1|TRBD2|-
CASRASSGGLWEEQFF
TGTGCCAGCAGAGCCTCTAGCGGGGGCCTCTGGGAAGAGCAGTTCTTC
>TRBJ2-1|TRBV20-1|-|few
CSALPVNEQFF
TGCAGTGCCCTCCCGGTTAATGAGCAGTTCTTC
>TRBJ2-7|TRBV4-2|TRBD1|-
CASSQNGQGGSYEQYF
TGTGCCAGCAGCCAAAATGGACAGGGGGGATCCTACGAGCAGTACTTC
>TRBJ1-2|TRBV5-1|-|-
CASSLDRDHVYTF
TGCGCCAGCAGCTTGGACAGGGATCATGTCTACACCTTC
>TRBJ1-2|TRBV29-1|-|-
CSVEGGTANYGYTF
TGCAGCGTTGAAGGAGGCACAGCTAACTATGGCTACACCTTC
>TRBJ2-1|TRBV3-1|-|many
CASSRGMGVRQFF
TGTGCCAGCAGCCGTGGAATGGGGGTGAGGCAGTTCTTC
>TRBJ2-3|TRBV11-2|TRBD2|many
CASSPIDGTSGRKYTQYF
TGTGCCAGCAGCCCCATAGATGGAACTAGCGGGAGGAAATATACGCAGTATTTT
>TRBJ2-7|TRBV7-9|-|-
CASSSRMDGEQYF
TGTGCCAGCAGCTCCCGGATGGATGGCGAGCAGTACTTC
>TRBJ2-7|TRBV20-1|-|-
CSARESRQSYEQYF
TGCAGTGCTCGAGAGTCGAGACAGTCCTACGAGCAGTACTTC
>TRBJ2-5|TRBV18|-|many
CASSPRETQYF
TGTGCCAGCAGCCCTAGGGAGACCCAGTACTTC
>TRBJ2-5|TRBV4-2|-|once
CASSQAGHLYF
TGTGCCAGCAGCCAAGCGGGACATCTGTACTTC
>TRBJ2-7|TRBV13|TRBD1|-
CASSLTGGLYEQYF
TGTGCCAGCAGCCTGACAGGGGGCCTCTACGAGCAGTACTTC
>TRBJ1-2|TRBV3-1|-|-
CASSQVMLGSSYGYTF
TGTGCCAGCAGCCAAGTGATGCTCGGCAGTTCCTATGGCTACACCTTC
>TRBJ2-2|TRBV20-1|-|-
CSVVEVNTGELFF
TGCAGTGTCGTTGAAGTGAACACCGGGGAGCTGTTTTTT
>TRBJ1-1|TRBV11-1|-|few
CASSLTGAMNTEAFF
TGTGCCAGCAGCTTAACCGGCGCGATGAACACTGAAGCTTTCTTT
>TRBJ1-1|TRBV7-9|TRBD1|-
CASSAPGTGVTEAFF
TGTGCCAGCAGCGCTCCCGGGACAGGGGTAACTGAAGCTTTCTTT
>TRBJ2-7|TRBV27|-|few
CAAVAGRYEQYF
TGTGCCGCGGTGGCGGGAAGATACGAGCAGTACTTC
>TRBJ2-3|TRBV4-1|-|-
CASSQIGDTQYF
TGCGCCAGCAGCCAGATTGGGGATACGCAGTATTTT
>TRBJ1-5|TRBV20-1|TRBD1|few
CSATGVDGRNQPQHF
TGCAGTGCGACAGGGGTCGACGGACGCAATCAGCCCCAGCATTTT
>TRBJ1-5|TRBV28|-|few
CASNGEGFYPQHF
TGTGCCAGTAACGGGGAGGGATTTTATCCCCAGCATTTT
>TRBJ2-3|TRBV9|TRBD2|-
CASSVVAGGRTDTQYF
TGTGCCAGCAGCGTGGTAGCGGGAGGCCGCACAGATACGCAGTATTTT
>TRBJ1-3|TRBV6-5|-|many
CASTTPGRSSGNTIYF
TGTGCCAGCACCACCCCCGGACGGTCCTCTGGAAACACCATATATTTT
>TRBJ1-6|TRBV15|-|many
CATSRPGSPLHF
TGTGCCACCAGCCGCCCGGGGTCACCCCTCCACTTT
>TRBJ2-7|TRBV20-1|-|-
CSVKGVRAGAFVPHEQYF
TGCAGTGTAAAAGGGGTTAGGGCAGGGGCCTTCGTTCCCCACGAGCAGTACTTC
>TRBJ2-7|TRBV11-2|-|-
CASSWRPYEQYF
TGTGCCAGCAGCTGGAGGCCCTACGAGCAGTACTTC
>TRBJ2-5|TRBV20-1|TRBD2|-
CSAPRRLAGKETQYF
TGCAGTGCCCCCCGCCGGCTAGCGGGAAAAGAGACCCAGTACTTC